What follows describes a single TCR beta chain. Its ends do not fully match the called genes, so a read error is possible. From germline, CDR1 is SEHNR and CDR2 FQNEAQ (reference sequence). The CDR3 length is 14 residues. The PCR ran on 60 Vbeta and 13 Jbeta primers. Profiling relied on immunoSEQ multiplex PCR, and the TCRdb table lists in-frame clones only, not all of them. Found here are around 170,000 clones, around 81% of them singletons; the top ten hold 1.5% to 1.8%. These data are taken from a study of cytomegalovirus exposure and HLA in healthy donors. Healthy individuals who donated bone marrow served as the donors.

The origin of this receptor is a man aged 35 to 55 in good health and CMV-seronegative. The chain couples TRBV7-9 to TRBJ2-1; 8 nucleotides align to TRBD1. The specimen was PBMCs. The CDR3 is CSSSKRGTGDEQFF. The CDR3 coding sequence is TGTTCCAGCAGCAAGCGAGGGACAGGCGATGAGCAGTTCTTC.